One sample yielded the 22 T cell receptor beta chains listed below, sequenced in a study of blood T cells in healthy people across ages. Next came a second PCR, run for about 7 to 11 cycles, which used a sample-barcoded 5' primer along with a J-beta primer mix. TCRdb re-analysed the 5' RACE reads in MiXCR, keeping a single row per CDR3 protein. The repertoire consists of around 1.5 million distinct CDR3 sequences, with roughly 32% occurring once and the leading ten covering about 11%. Sequencing was performed on blood. The receptors derive from a woman aged 30 to 39 in good health.

V usage is TRBV7-2 and J usage is TRBJ1-6, with D possibly TRBD1 on 5 matching bases. Trimming took off 2 bases at V and 4 bases at J, with 12 bases between the two ends. CDR3 length equals 16 residues. Germline lookup yields CDR1 SGHTA and CDR2 FQGNSA. The CDR3 spells CASSLSGTGYNSPLHF. DNA of the CDR3: TGTGCCAGCAGCTTATCAGGGACGGGTTATAATTCACCCCTCCACTTT.

The J gene is TRBJ2-3, the V gene TRBV6-6; 10 bases are a match to TRBD1. Germline V gene sequence: CDR1 MNHNY, CDR2 SVGAGI (reference sequence). J was trimmed by 4 bases and V by 2 bases; bases with no gene match: 6. CDR3 length: 16 amino acids. The CDR3 nucleotides are TGTGCCAGCAGTTACCGGGGACAGGGGAACGCAGATACGCAGTATTTT. Translated, it gives CASSYRGQGNADTQYF.

This clonotype was seen more than once but under ten times. The rearrangement joins TRBV4-1 to TRBJ2-1; 11 nucleotides match TRBD2. The CDR3 length is 20 residues. J gave up 5 bases and V 3 bases, and 18 bases lay outside the gene matches. Per germline, CDR1 MGHRA and CDR2 YSYEKL. The CDR3 sequence is CASSQEGSSGGARYHNEQFF. CDR3 nucleotide sequence: TGCGCCAGCAGCCAGGAGGGGAGTAGCGGGGGGGCCAGATACCACAATGAGCAGTTCTTC.

This clonotype was detected ten times or more. The chain combines TRBV6-2 or TRBV6-3 with TRBJ1-1, with D perhaps matching TRBD1 (6 bases). The CDR3 consists of 13 residues. Germline V lookup: CDR1 MNHEY, CDR2 SVGEGT. The V and J ends lost 6 bases and 5 bases respectively, with 13 bases between them. This CDR3 reads CASSPGGRTEAFF. The CDR3 DNA reads as TGTGCCAGCAGCCCCGGGGGGCGGACTGAAGCTTTCTTT.

This clonotype has only a few counts. The chain combines TRBV2 with TRBJ2-1, with D unresolved. The CDR3 totals 14 residues. V lost 2 bases to trimming and J lost 7 bases, with 12 bases between them. Germline loops: CDR1 SNHLY, CDR2 FYNNEI. CDR3 sequence (DNA): TGTGCCAGCAGTGAAAGTAGTAATCGTAATGAGCAGTTCTTC. Its translation: CASSESSNRNEQFF.

The V and J genes are TRBV10-3 and TRBJ2-3; a possible D gene is TRBD2 (5 bases). Trimming removed 11 bases from V and 2 bases from J, with 17 bases in between. This CDR3 has 14 amino acids. Germline-derived CDR1 and CDR2 are ENHRY and SYGVKD. Written as DNA, the CDR3 is TGTGCCTCCTCGGAGGCGGGTCTCACAGATACGCAGTATTTT. It codes for CASSEAGLTDTQYF.

Regarding this clonotype: It may be a read error: a sequence one base away is much more abundant. The chain recombines TRBV29-1 with TRBJ2-3; 12 bases line up with TRBD2. Germline V gene lookup returns CDR1 SQVTM and CDR2 ANQGSEA. The CDR3 runs 15 residues. The DNA of the CDR3 is TGCAGCGTCAAGACTAGCGGGGGTTACACAGATACGGAGTATTTT. Protein: CSVKTSGGYTDTEYF.

This clonotype was recorded at least ten times. The chain couples TRBV29-1 to TRBJ2-1; 7 bases are a match to TRBD1. Germline V lookup: CDR1 SQVTM, CDR2 ANQGSEA. The CDR3 has 15 amino acids. J gave up 4 bases and V 5 bases, and 11 bases lay outside the gene matches. The CDR3 spells CSVRIHRGPYNEQFF. For the CDR3, the DNA is TGCAGCGTTCGGATCCACAGGGGACCTTACAATGAGCAGTTCTTC.

This clonotype has just a few counts. This chain joins TRBV7-9 and TRBJ2-5, with no clear D. The germline V and J ends were trimmed by 3 bases and 4 bases, with 9 bases remaining between them. Looked up from germline, CDR1 is SEHNR and CDR2 is FQNEAQ (reference sequence). The CDR3 covers 13 residues. CDR3: CASSLMEIETQYF. CDR3 DNA: TGTGCCAGCAGCTTGATGGAGATAGAGACCCAGTACTTC.

This clonotype was counted between two and nine times. The CDR3 nucleotides read TGTGCCAGCAGTCCCACCCAGGGGGCGGGGGTAGGTAATGAAGCTTTCTTT. Its translation: CASSPTQGAGVGNEAFF. The rearrangement uses TRBV27 and TRBJ1-1; 8 positions agree with TRBD1. CDR1 and CDR2 from the germline V gene are MNHEY and SMNVEV (reference sequence). Trimming at V came to 5 bases and at J to 7 bases, leaving 18 bases not matched to a gene. The length of the CDR3 is 17 residues.

The J gene is TRBJ2-5, the V gene TRBV7-3; 8 bases line up with TRBD1. V trimming: 5 bases; J trimming: 3 bases; junction bases outside the gene matches: 5. The CDR3 has 14 residues. Per germline, CDR1 SGHTA and CDR2 FQGTGA. CDR3 nucleotide sequence: TGTGCCAGCAGCCTGGACAGGGTGAAAGAGACCCAGTACTTC. Amino acids: CASSLDRVKETQYF. Using reference TRBV7-3 and TRBJ2-5 for the parts outside the CDR3, the full variable domain is GAGVSQTPSNKVTEKGKYVELRCDPISGHTALYWYRQSLGQGPEFLIYFQGTGAADDSGLPNDRFFAVRPEGSVSTLKIQRTERGDSAVYLCASSLDRVKETQYFGPGTRLLVL.

This chain connects TRBV5-1 to TRBJ2-3; TRBD2 matches at 9 bases. The CDR3 runs to 16 residues. Germline CDR1 SGHRS, CDR2 YFSETQ. With 7 bases clipped from V and 0 bases from J, the junction kept 9 bases outside the gene matches. CDR3 residues: CASGGSGRRSTDTQYF. CDR3 nucleotides: TGCGCCAGCGGCGGTAGCGGGAGAAGGAGCACAGATACGCAGTATTTT.

The chain carries TRBV7-3 and TRBJ1-2; 7 nucleotides align to TRBD1. The CDR3 is made up of 14 amino acids. Germline V gene data show CDR1 as SGHTA and CDR2 as FQGTGA. The J segment lost 1 base and the V segment lost 6 bases, leaving 5 bases of the junction unmatched. The CDR3 sequence is CASSPQGNNYGYTF. CDR3 coding DNA: TGTGCCAGCAGTCCACAGGGGAATAACTATGGCTACACCTTC. Variable domain in full (rest from reference TRBV7-3 and TRBJ1-2): GAGVSQTPSNKVTEKGKYVELRCDPISGHTALYWYRQSLGQGPEFLIYFQGTGAADDSGLPNDRFFAVRPEGSVSTLKIQRTERGDSAVYLCASSPQGNNYGYTFGSGTRLTVV.

This clonotype has ten or more counts. The rearrangement links TRBV20-1 to TRBJ2-1, with 7 bases lining up with TRBD2. Per germline, CDR1 DFQATT and CDR2 SNEGSKA (reference sequence). The length of the CDR3 is 13 residues. The V segment lost 1 base and the J segment 6 bases; nucleotides outside the gene matches: 3. The CDR3 protein is CSARVAGVNEQFF. The CDR3, as DNA: TGCAGTGCTAGAGTGGCGGGAGTCAATGAGCAGTTCTTC.

In its sample, this clonotype was seen a few times. J is TRBJ2-1 and V is TRBV20-1; 7 bases are a match to TRBD1. Germline V CDR1 and CDR2: DFQATT, SNEGSKA (reference sequence). CDR3 length equals 15 residues. Trimming took 2 bases from V and 5 from J; bases not matched to a gene: 9. The CDR3 spells CSARFDRAWDNEQFF. The CDR3 bases are TGCAGTGCTAGATTTGACAGGGCTTGGGACAATGAGCAGTTCTTC.

The chain carries TRBV20-1 and TRBJ1-3; D is unresolved. V dropped 6 bases and J dropped 1 base, with 19 bases sitting between them. The germline V gene encodes CDR1 DFQATT and CDR2 SNEGSKA (reference sequence). The CDR3 consists of 16 residues. In DNA, the CDR3 is TGCAGTGCCACTATATCCGGGGAGATTTCTGGAAACACCATATATTTT. It is translated as CSATISGEISGNTIYF.

The chain has TRBV3-1 and TRBJ2-7; 14 nucleotides line up with TRBD2. Germline V CDR1 and CDR2: LGHDT, YNNKEL (reference sequence). CDR3 length: 17 amino acids. V shed 3 bases, J shed 3 bases, and the junction held 7 bases outside the gene matches. The CDR3, as DNA: TGTGCCAGCAGCCAGACGCCGGGACTAGCGGGGGACTACGAGCAGTACTTC. It specifies CASSQTPGLAGDYEQYF.

The CDR3 DNA is TGTGCCAGCAGTGATCTGTTGACAGGAAATCGCCAGGGCTACACCTTC. Amino acid sequence: CASSDLLTGNRQGYTF. The chain combines TRBV25-1 with TRBJ1-2, with a tentative D call TRBD1 (6 bases). Germline CDR1 MGHDK, CDR2 SYGVNS. Trimming took 3 bases from V and 8 from J, leaving 22 bases between them. The CDR3 loop spans 16 amino acids.

The genes are TRBV6-2 or TRBV6-3 and TRBJ2-3; no clear D. Trimming cost V 4 bases and J 6 bases, with 14 bases left between them. The CDR3 is 14 amino acids. Germline CDR1 MNHEY, CDR2 SVGEGT. The CDR3 nucleotides are TGTGCCAGCAGTTGGGCCCGACCCGGGGATACGCAGTATTTT. Protein product: CASSWARPGDTQYF.

In this sample, this clonotype turned up a few times. This chain joins TRBV7-9 and TRBJ2-7; 10 nucleotides line up with TRBD1. CDR3 size: 16 residues. After removal of 1 base from V and 6 bases from J, the junction contained 9 bases not matched to a gene. CDR1 is SEHNR, CDR2 FQNEAQ, per germline (reference sequence). CDR3 region: CASSLGSGTGEREQYF. The CDR3 region has the DNA TGTGCCAGCAGCTTAGGGTCCGGGACAGGGGAACGCGAGCAGTACTTC.

V is TRBV6-1 and J is TRBJ2-5, with 10 bases lining up with TRBD1. V gave up 8 bases and J gave up 11 bases; unmatched junction bases: 11. The CDR3 is made up of 13 amino acids. CDR1 MNHNS and CDR2 SASEGT come from the germline V gene. The DNA for the CDR3 is TGTGCCAGCGGAGGACAGGGGGGGGAAGAGCAGTACTTC. It yields the protein CASGGQGGEEQYF.

This clonotype was observed a few times. The chain links TRBV5-1 to TRBJ2-7; D is possibly TRBD2 (6 bases). V lost 2 bases, J lost 2 bases, and 11 bases lay in between. This CDR3 is built from 14 residues. Germline V gene lookup returns CDR1 SGHRS and CDR2 YFSETQ. In DNA, the CDR3 is TGCGCCAGCAGCTTTGGCGGGACCACCTACGAGCAGTACTTC. Amino acids: CASSFGGTTYEQYF.